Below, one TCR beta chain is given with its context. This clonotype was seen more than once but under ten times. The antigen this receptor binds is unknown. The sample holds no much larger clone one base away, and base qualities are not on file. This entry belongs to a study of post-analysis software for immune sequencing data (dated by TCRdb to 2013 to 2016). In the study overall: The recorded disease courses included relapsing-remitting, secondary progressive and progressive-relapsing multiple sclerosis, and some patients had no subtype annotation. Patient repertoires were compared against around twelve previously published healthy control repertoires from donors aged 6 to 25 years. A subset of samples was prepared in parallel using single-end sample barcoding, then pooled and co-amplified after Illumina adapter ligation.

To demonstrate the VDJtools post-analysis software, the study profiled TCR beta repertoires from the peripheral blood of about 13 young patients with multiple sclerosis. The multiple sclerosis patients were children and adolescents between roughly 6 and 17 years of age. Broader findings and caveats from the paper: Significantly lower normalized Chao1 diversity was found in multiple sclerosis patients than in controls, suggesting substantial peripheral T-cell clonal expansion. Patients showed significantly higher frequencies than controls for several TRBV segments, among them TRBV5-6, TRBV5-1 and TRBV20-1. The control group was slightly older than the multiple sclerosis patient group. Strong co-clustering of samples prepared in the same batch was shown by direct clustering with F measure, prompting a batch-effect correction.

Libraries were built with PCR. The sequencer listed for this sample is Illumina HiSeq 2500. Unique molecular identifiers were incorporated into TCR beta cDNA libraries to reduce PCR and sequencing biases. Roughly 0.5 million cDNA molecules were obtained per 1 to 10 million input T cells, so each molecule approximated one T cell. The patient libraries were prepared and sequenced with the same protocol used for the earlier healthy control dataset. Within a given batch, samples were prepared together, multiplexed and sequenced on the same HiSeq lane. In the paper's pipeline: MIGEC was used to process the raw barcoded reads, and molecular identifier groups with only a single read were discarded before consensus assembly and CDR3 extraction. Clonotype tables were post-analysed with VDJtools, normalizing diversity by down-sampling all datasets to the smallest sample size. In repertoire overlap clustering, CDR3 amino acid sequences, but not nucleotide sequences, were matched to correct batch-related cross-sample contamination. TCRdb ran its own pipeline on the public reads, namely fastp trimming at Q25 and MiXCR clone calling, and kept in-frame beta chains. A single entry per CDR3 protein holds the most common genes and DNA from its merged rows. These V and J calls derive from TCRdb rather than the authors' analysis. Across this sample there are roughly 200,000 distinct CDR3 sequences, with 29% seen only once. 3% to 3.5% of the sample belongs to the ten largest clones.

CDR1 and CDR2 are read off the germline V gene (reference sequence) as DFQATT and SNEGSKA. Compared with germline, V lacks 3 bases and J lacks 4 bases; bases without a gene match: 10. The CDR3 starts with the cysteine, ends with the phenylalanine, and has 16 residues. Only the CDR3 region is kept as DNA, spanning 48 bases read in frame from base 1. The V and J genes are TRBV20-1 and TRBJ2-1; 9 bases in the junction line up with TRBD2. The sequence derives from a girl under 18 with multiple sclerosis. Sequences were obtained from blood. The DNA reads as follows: TGCAGTGCTAGGAATCACGCGACTAGCGGATACAATGAGCAGTTCTTC. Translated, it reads CSARNHATSGYNEQFF.